This entry describes one T cell receptor beta chain. Germline CDR1 and CDR2: MNHNS and SASEGT. The CDR3 is 16 amino acids. Trimming pared 3 bases from V and 8 bases from J, leaving 22 bases between. Generated by immunoSEQ multiplex PCR, the TCRdb table keeps only in-frame clones and is missing some. The sample records a few hundred thousand clones, approximately 80% being singletons. This sample is drawn from a study of blood T cell repertoires in COVID-19. Study overall: From the United States, Italy and Spain came samples of acute and convalescent COVID-19. From T cells, B-cell-depleted T cells, or PBMCs came the material, which was cDNA or gDNA.

This sequence originates from a man between 35 and 55 years old who had recovered from COVID-19. Sequenced material: PBMCs or T cells enriched from blood (not recorded which). V and J are TRBV6-1 and TRBJ1-2; tentatively, D is TRBD1 (5 bases). Written as DNA, the CDR3 is TGTGCCAGCAGTGATTGGACACTTCCCTTATGGAAGGGCTACACCTTC. Its protein product is CASSDWTLPLWKGYTF.